This TCR beta chain was identified during a study of blood T cell repertoires in COVID-19. Study details: Nucleic acid was either cDNA or gDNA, and it came from T cells, B-cell-depleted T cells, or PBMCs.

Germline CDR1 and CDR2: SGHTS and YDEGEE. Deletions cut 0 bases from V and 8 bases from J, with 11 bases between. The CDR3 is made up of 14 amino acids. Clones were sequenced by immunoSEQ multiplex PCR, and TCRdb holds only the in-frame ones, with some missing. This sample has over 150,000 clones, with 70% to 90% found just once. The sequence was collected from a middle-aged man with acute or convalescent COVID-19. The chain recombines TRBV5-8 with TRBJ1-4; maybe TRBD1 (5 bases). Sequencing input: peripheral blood. CDR3 protein: CASSLGDSPEKLFF. CDR3 bases: TGTGCCAGCAGCTTGGGAGACAGTCCAGAAAAACTGTTTTTT. Looking up the rest from reference TRBV5-8 and TRBJ1-4 gives the full variable domain: EAGVTQSPTHLIKTRGQQATLRCSPISGHTSVYWYQQALGLGLQFLLWYDEGEERNRGNFPPRFSGRQFPNYSSELNVNALELEDSALYLCASSLGDSPEKLFFGSGTQLSVL.